Below are 25 T cell receptor beta chains sequenced from a single sample in a study of shared clonotypes between healthy human individuals. Sequencing was performed with immunoSEQ multiplex PCR; in TCRdb, only in-frame clones are kept and a portion is missing. The sample includes approximately 2,300,000 clones, less than 95% of them seen just once. The specimen sequenced was naive CD4+ T cells from PBMCs. Subset in this sample: CD45RA+ positively selected. These receptors were obtained from a man between 18 and 35 years old in good health. Some clones in this sample may be carry-over from other donors' samples.

V and J are TRBV18 and TRBJ1-4, with 8 bases matching TRBD1. Trimming cost V 6 bases and J 6 bases; bases outside gene matches: 3. Looked up from germline, CDR1 is KGHSH and CDR2 is LQKENI. There are 13 residues in the CDR3. CDR3 nucleotide sequence: TGTGCCAGCTCCAGGGGGCGCGATGAAAAACTGTTTTTT. It specifies CASSRGRDEKLFF.

The chain links TRBV27 to TRBJ2-7, with 7 positions matching TRBD2. Unmatched junction bases numbered 24, after V lost 5 bases and J lost 2 bases. The germline CDR1 and CDR2 sequences are MNHEY and SMNVEV (reference sequence). CDR3 length equals 20 residues. The CDR3 DNA is TGTGCCAGCAGTCCGCACCCCCGCCCTGCTAGCGGCCAAACCCCCTACGAGCAGTACTTC. This codes for CASSPHPRPASGQTPYEQYF.

The rearrangement joins TRBV5-1 to TRBJ2-1; D not certain. The germline V gene encodes CDR1 SGHRS and CDR2 YFSETQ. V lost 4 bases, J lost 11 bases, and 13 bases lay in between. CDR3 length: 12 amino acids. The DNA for the CDR3 is TGCGCCAGCAGCAACTCCGGGCTTCAGCAGTTCTTC. Its translation: CASSNSGLQQFF.

This clone was detected only once. The chain recombines TRBV11-1 with TRBJ1-2; D remains unclear. This CDR3 spans 13 amino acids. V gave up 4 bases and J gave up 2 bases, with 8 bases separating them. Germline CDR1 reads SGHAT; CDR2 reads FQDESV (reference sequence). CDR3 DNA: TGTGCCAGCAGCTCACAATTCAACTATGGCTACACCTTC. Translating gives CASSSQFNYGYTF.

With respect to this clone: Different DNA sequences within this sample yield the same CDR3. The rearrangement joins TRBV5-8 to TRBJ1-2; D is ambiguous. CDR3 size: 12 residues. Between the trimmed V and J ends, which lost 4 bases and 4 bases, there was a span of 8 bases. In germline, CDR1 is SGHTS, CDR2 YDEGEE. CDR3 in amino acids: CASSPGFYGYTF. The DNA of the CDR3 is TGTGCCAGCAGCCCGGGGTTCTATGGCTACACCTTC.

This clone was seen once. The chain has TRBV28 and TRBJ1-1; TRBD1 is a possible D gene (5 bases). Germline V CDR1 and CDR2: MDHEN, SYDVKM. V gave up 6 bases and J gave up 5 bases, with 16 bases separating them. This CDR3 is 14 amino acids long. In DNA, the CDR3 is TGTGCCAGCAGGACCGGGGCAGGGCATACTGAAGCTTTCTTT. Translation: CASRTGAGHTEAFF.

The CDR3 bases are TGTGCCAGCAGTTTTGGAGCGGGAGCCCAAGAGACCCAGTACTTC. Its protein product is CASSFGAGAQETQYF. The chain carries TRBV27 and TRBJ2-5; 8 positions agree with TRBD2. The CDR3 loop spans 15 amino acids. With 3 bases clipped from V and 1 base from J, the junction kept 4 bases outside the gene matches. Germline assignment: CDR1 MNHEY and CDR2 SMNVEV (reference sequence).

Concerning this clone itself: The sample holds other DNA sequences that translate to the same CDR3. V gene TRBV5-6 combines with J gene TRBJ1-5; 9 bases fit TRBD1. Germline trimming cut 4 bases from V and 3 bases from J; bases unmatched to any gene: 8. Germline CDR1 reads SGHDT; CDR2 reads YYEEEE. CDR3 length equals 16 residues. The CDR3 region has the DNA TGTGCCAGCAGCCCAGGGGGACAGGGCTACAATCAGCCCCAGCATTTT. Its translation is CASSPGGQGYNQPQHF.

The chain uses TRBV6-5 and TRBJ1-6; maybe TRBD1 (6 bases). V was shortened by 2 bases and J by 7 bases, with 12 bases between the two germline ends. Germline CDR1 and CDR2: MNHEY and SVGAGI. This CDR3 spans 15 amino acids. CDR3 residues: CASSYRLGANSPLHF. The CDR3 DNA is TGTGCCAGCAGTTACCGATTGGGGGCCAATTCACCCCTCCACTTT.

CDR3 in DNA: TGTGCCACCGGGACTAGTCTGTACAATGAGCAGTTCTTC. Its protein product is CATGTSLYNEQFF. J is TRBJ2-1 and V is TRBV2; 8 nucleotides match TRBD2. In germline, CDR1 is SNHLY, CDR2 FYNNEI. The CDR3 covers 13 residues. With 10 bases clipped from V and 4 bases from J, the junction kept 6 bases outside the gene matches.

The V call is TRBV20-1, the J call TRBJ2-5; tentative D call: TRBD1 (6 bases). Germline values: CDR1 DFQATT, CDR2 SNEGSKA (reference sequence). The CDR3 extends over 11 amino acids. CDR3: CTLRRGETQYF. CDR3 DNA: TGCACCCTCCGTAGGGGGGAGACCCAGTACTTC.

V gene TRBV28 combines with J gene TRBJ1-1; 8 bases align to TRBD1. V lost 6 bases, J lost 5 bases, and 8 bases stayed unmatched. The CDR3 is 14 residues long. CDR1 and CDR2 (germline): MDHEN, SYDVKM. The CDR3 sequence: CASSQRQGTTEAFF. CDR3 sequence (DNA): TGTGCCAGCAGCCAACGACAGGGGACGACTGAAGCTTTCTTT.

The chain is built from TRBV19 and TRBJ1-5; possibly TRBD1 for D (6 bases). Deletions cut 0 bases from V and 10 bases from J, with 13 bases between. Germline V gene lookup returns CDR1 LNHDA and CDR2 SQIVND (reference sequence). This CDR3 is built from 14 residues. CDR3 sequence reads: CASSIDGQPSPQHF. The DNA for the CDR3 is TGTGCCAGTAGTATAGATGGACAGCCGAGTCCCCAGCATTTT.

The sample holds one count of this clone. The rearrangement links TRBV6-1 to TRBJ2-7; 9 bases line up with TRBD1. Germline assignment: CDR1 MNHNS and CDR2 SASEGT. The CDR3 sequence is 14 residues long. J was trimmed by 2 bases and V by 10 bases; bases with no gene match: 9. For the CDR3, the DNA is TGTGCCACCACCAGGACAGGGGTGACCTACGAGCAGTACTTC. Translation gives CATTRTGVTYEQYF.

The rearrangement joins TRBV9 to TRBJ2-3; D gene unclear. Germline CDR1 SGDLS, CDR2 YYNGEE. The CDR3 length is 12 residues. Trimming removed 4 bases at V and 4 bases at J, with 7 bases between. CDR3 loop: CASSLDADTQYF. As DNA, the CDR3 is TGTGCCAGCAGCCTCGACGCAGATACGCAGTATTTT.

This chain joins TRBV18 and TRBJ1-1; maybe TRBD1 (6 bases). Germline V gene data show CDR1 as KGHSH and CDR2 as LQKENI. The CDR3 sequence is 14 residues long. Trimming removed 2 bases at V and 7 bases at J, with 14 bases between. Here the CDR3 reads CASSPTGRKGEAFF. The CDR3 DNA sequence: TGTGCCAGCTCACCAACAGGGCGGAAGGGTGAAGCTTTCTTT.

V and J are TRBV9 and TRBJ1-2, with TRBD1 as a possible D gene (5 bases). Germline V gene sequence: CDR1 SGDLS, CDR2 YYNGEE. The CDR3 is made up of 13 amino acids. Deletions cut 4 bases from V and 6 bases from J, with 13 bases between. The CDR3 sequence: CASSPGTFHGYTF. The CDR3 bases are TGTGCCAGCAGCCCCGGGACCTTTCATGGCTACACCTTC.

The V and J genes are TRBV19 and TRBJ2-1; TRBD2 aligns across 7 bases. The length of the CDR3 is 15 residues. With V trimmed by 5 bases and J by 8 bases, 12 bases remained unmatched. Germline loops: CDR1 LNHDA, CDR2 SQIVND (reference sequence). CDR3: CASSYSGKGSYEQFF. CDR3 bases: TGTGCCAGTAGTTACAGCGGGAAGGGGTCATATGAGCAGTTCTTC.

The chain's CDR3 is CASSSAPGLAGTDTQYF. The CDR3 DNA follows: TGTGCCAGCAGCTCCGCACCGGGACTAGCTGGCACAGATACGCAGTATTTT. The chain uses TRBV7-9 and TRBJ2-3; 9 positions match TRBD2. In germline, CDR1 is SEHNR, CDR2 FQNEAQ (reference sequence). The CDR3 contains 17 residues. With V trimmed by 4 bases and J by 1 base, 9 bases remained unmatched. Variable domain in full (rest from reference TRBV7-9 and TRBJ2-3): DTGVSQNPRHKITKRGQNVTFRCDPISEHNRLYWYRQTLGQGPEFLTYFQNEAQLEKSRLLSDRFSAERPKGSFSTLEIQRTEQGDSAMYLCASSSAPGLAGTDTQYFGPGTRLTVL.

The chain combines TRBV11-3 with TRBJ2-5, with D hard to call. Germline CDR1 is SGHNT and CDR2 is YENEEA. The CDR3 extends over 14 amino acids. The V gene lost 3 bases and the J gene lost 2 bases, with 10 bases spanning the gap. CDR3 sequence reads: CASSLDPQQETQYF. CDR3 coding DNA: TGTGCCAGCAGCTTGGATCCACAGCAAGAGACCCAGTACTTC.

The V and J genes are TRBV23-1 and TRBJ1-1, with D uncertain. TRBV23-1 is an ORF, and what it does is uncertain. The germline V and J ends were trimmed by 3 bases and 4 bases, with 12 bases remaining between them. The CDR3 extends over 14 amino acids. CDR3 residues: CASSHWGAFTEAFF. The DNA of the CDR3 is TGCGCCAGCAGTCACTGGGGTGCCTTCACTGAAGCTTTCTTT.

The chain joins TRBV29-1 to TRBJ1-5; a possible D gene is TRBD1 (5 bases). This CDR3 is built from 13 residues. V was trimmed by 6 bases and J by 5 bases, leaving 14 bases between them. Germline CDR1 SQVTM, CDR2 ANQGSEA. CDR3 nucleotides: TGCAGCGTGGCGGGGGGGTTCGATCAGCCCCAGCATTTT. Its translation: CSVAGGFDQPQHF.

With respect to this clone: Other DNA variants within this sample encode the same CDR3. The CDR3 here is CASGAYEQYF. For the CDR3, the DNA is TGTGCCAGCGGAGCCTACGAGCAGTACTTC. The V call is TRBV28, the J call TRBJ2-7; D unclear. The V and J ends lost 8 bases and 2 bases respectively, with 4 bases between them. Germline V gives CDR1 MDHEN, CDR2 SYDVKM. This CDR3 is built from 10 residues.

This clone has only one observation. This chain joins TRBV7-9 and TRBJ2-2; D is undetermined. The ends were cut back, 0 bases at V and 4 bases at J, with 9 bases in the middle. CDR3 length: 15 residues. The germline V gene has CDR1 SEHNR and CDR2 FQNEAQ (reference sequence). The CDR3 loop is CASSLAREGTGELFF. CDR3 nucleotide sequence: TGTGCCAGCAGCTTAGCCCGCGAAGGCACCGGGGAGCTGTTTTTT.

The J gene is TRBJ2-7, the V gene TRBV28; 7 bases align to TRBD1. The junction had 6 bases not matched to a gene; V was cut back by 3 bases and J by 4 bases. The CDR3 contains 14 residues. Germline CDR1 MDHEN, CDR2 SYDVKM. CDR3 bases: TGTGCCAGCAGTTTGACAGGGTCCCTTTACGAGCAGTACTTC. It yields the protein CASSLTGSLYEQYF.